The sequence of this T cell receptor beta chain was determined in a study of cytomegalovirus exposure and HLA in healthy donors. General study findings and limits: The authors enumerated 164 TCR beta chains as linked to cytomegalovirus. Sequencing depth across donors, presence/absence analyses assumed, was roughly uniform. Per a prior analysis, the majority of TCR beta V segments were productive roughly 90% or roughly 30% of the time.

Turning to this clone: Antigen specificity is unknown.

V shed 6 bases and J 3 bases; nucleotides not matched to a gene: 4. The CDR3 is made up of 15 amino acids. Germline CDR1 reads MNHNY; CDR2 reads SVGAGI (reference sequence). This PCR relied on a set of 60 Vbeta primers and 13 Jbeta primers. Clones were sequenced by immunoSEQ multiplex PCR, and TCRdb holds only the in-frame ones, with some missing. The data contain more than 110,000 clones, approximately 79% of them singletons. The sequencing input was PBMCs. The sequence was obtained from a female donor in good health and CMV-seronegative. The rearrangement uses TRBV6-6 and TRBJ2-1, with 11 bases matching TRBD2. The CDR3 region is CASSPTSGSYNEQFF. The CDR3, as DNA: TGTGCCAGCAGCCCCACTAGCGGGAGCTACAATGAGCAGTTCTTC.